The source of this TCR beta chain is a study of blood T cell repertoires in COVID-19. At the level of the study: Material from acute and convalescent COVID-19 was sourced from the United States, Italy and Spain.

This CDR3 is built from 15 residues. After removal of 6 bases from V and 3 bases from J, the junction contained 9 bases not matched to a gene. CDR1 is MNHEY and CDR2 is SVGAGI in the germline V gene. Patients of the Seattle cohort, enrolled during active infection, were followed longitudinally. As handled by the study authors: Using reference gene primer amplification, nucleated cell counts were estimated. Clones were sequenced by immunoSEQ multiplex PCR, and TCRdb holds only the in-frame ones, with some missing. That table gives V, J and clone size, and the DNA gave D and trimming. The table includes about 180,000 clones, approximately 81% detected once.

V gene TRBV6-5 combines with J gene TRBJ2-7; 9 bases align to TRBD2. Sequencing was carried out using peripheral blood. The TCR comes from a person aged 70 to 85 with COVID-19, enrolled during active disease. This chain's CDR3 is CASRARTSVLYEQYF. Written as DNA, the CDR3 is TGTGCCAGCAGGGCCCGGACTAGCGTGCTCTACGAGCAGTACTTC.